One sample yielded the 2 T cell receptor beta chains listed below, sequenced in a study of cytomegalovirus exposure and HLA in healthy donors. The study ran its PCR with 60 Vbeta and 13 Jbeta primers. The repertoire was sequenced with immunoSEQ multiplex PCR; TCRdb's copy has only in-frame clones and lacks some. The sample includes 150,000 to 160,000 clones, 65% to 80% of them seen just once. The sequencing sample was made of PBMCs. The receptors were sampled from a woman aged 40 to 50 in good health and CMV-seronegative.

The chain links TRBV27 to TRBJ2-5, with 9 positions matching TRBD1. Unmatched junction bases numbered 6, after V lost 5 bases and J lost 5 bases. This CDR3 is built from 14 residues. The germline V gene has CDR1 MNHEY and CDR2 SMNVEV (reference sequence). The DNA for the CDR3 is TGTGCCAGCAGTATCGGACAGGGGATGGAGACCCAGTACTTC. It codes for CASSIGQGMETQYF.

The V gene is TRBV27, the J gene TRBJ1-5; no firm D call. Trimming shortened V by 3 bases and J by 7 bases, and 10 bases separated the two germline ends. CDR1 and CDR2 (germline): MNHEY, SMNVEV (reference sequence). CDR3 size: 13 residues. The CDR3: CASSFGGGQPQHF. For the CDR3, the DNA is TGTGCCAGCAGTTTTGGAGGCGGACAGCCCCAGCATTTT.